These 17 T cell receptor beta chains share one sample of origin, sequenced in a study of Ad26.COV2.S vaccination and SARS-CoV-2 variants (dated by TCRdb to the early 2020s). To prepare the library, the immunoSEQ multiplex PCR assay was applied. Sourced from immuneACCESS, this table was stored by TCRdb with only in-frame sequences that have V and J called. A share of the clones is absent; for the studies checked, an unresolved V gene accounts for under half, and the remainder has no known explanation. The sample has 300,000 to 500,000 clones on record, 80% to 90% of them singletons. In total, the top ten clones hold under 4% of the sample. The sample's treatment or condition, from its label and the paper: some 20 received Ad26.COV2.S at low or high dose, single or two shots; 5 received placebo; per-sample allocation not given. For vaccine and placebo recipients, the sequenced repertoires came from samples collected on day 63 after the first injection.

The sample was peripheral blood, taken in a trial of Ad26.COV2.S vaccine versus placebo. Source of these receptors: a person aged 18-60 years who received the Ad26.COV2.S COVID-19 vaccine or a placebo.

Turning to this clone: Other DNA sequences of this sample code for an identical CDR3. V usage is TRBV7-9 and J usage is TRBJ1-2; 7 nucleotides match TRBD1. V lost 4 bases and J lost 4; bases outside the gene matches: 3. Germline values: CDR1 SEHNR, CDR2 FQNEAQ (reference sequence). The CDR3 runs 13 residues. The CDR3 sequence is CASSSGTVYGYTF. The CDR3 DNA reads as TGTGCCAGCAGCTCAGGGACAGTCTATGGCTACACCTTC.

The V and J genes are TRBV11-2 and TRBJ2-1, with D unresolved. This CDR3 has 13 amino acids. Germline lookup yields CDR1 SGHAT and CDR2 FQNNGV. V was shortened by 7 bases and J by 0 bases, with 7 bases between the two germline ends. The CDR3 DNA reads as TGTGCCAGCAACTGGGGCTCCTACAATGAGCAGTTCTTC. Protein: CASNWGSYNEQFF.

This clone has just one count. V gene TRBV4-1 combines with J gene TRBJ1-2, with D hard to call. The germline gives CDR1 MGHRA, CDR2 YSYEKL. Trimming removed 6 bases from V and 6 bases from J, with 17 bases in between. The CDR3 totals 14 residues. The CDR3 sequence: CASSPPTGLNGYTF. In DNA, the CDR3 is TGCGCCAGCAGTCCACCCACCGGGCTGAATGGCTACACCTTC.

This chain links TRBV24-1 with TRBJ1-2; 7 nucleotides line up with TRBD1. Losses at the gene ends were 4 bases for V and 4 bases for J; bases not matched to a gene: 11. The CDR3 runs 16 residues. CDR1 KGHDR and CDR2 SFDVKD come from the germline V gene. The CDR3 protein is CATSDSGQAPSYGYTF. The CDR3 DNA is TGTGCCACCAGTGACTCTGGACAGGCCCCCAGCTATGGCTACACCTTC.

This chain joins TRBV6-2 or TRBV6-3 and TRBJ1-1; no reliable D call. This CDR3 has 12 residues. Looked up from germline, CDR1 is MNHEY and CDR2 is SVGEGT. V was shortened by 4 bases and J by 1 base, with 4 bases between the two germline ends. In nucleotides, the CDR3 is TGTGCCAGCAGTTCGAAGAACACTGAAGCTTTCTTT. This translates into CASSSKNTEAFF.

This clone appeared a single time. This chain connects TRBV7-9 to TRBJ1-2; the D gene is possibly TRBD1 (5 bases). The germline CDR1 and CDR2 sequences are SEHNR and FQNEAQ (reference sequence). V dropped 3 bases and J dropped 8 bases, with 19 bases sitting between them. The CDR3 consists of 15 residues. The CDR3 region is CASSFRDGEDKGYTF. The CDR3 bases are TGTGCCAGCAGCTTCCGGGACGGCGAGGACAAAGGCTACACCTTC.

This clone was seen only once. CDR3 sequence reads: CASSQKALVSYEQYF. CDR3 nucleotides: TGTGCCAGCAGCCAAAAGGCTCTAGTTTCCTACGAGCAGTACTTC. The rearrangement joins TRBV3-1 (or the pseudogene TRBV3-2) to TRBJ2-7; D is ambiguous. CDR1 is LGHDT, CDR2 YNNKEL, per germline (reference sequence). V gave up 2 bases and J gave up 1 base, with 12 bases separating them. The CDR3 extends over 15 amino acids.

DNA for the CDR3: TGTGCCAGCAGCTTAGCGACCGAGCAGTACTTC. This codes for CASSLATEQYF. The J gene is TRBJ2-7, the V gene TRBV13; D gene uncertain. The CDR3 contains 11 residues. Between the trimmed V and J ends, which lost 1 base and 6 bases, there was a span of 4 bases. CDR1 is PRHDT, CDR2 FYEKMQ, per germline (reference sequence).

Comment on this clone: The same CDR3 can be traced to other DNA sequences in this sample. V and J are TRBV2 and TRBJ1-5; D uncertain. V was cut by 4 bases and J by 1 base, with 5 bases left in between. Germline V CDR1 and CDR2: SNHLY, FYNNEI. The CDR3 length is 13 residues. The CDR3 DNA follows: TGTGCCAGCAGTGGAGAGAGCAATCAGCCCCAGCATTTT. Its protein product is CASSGESNQPQHF.

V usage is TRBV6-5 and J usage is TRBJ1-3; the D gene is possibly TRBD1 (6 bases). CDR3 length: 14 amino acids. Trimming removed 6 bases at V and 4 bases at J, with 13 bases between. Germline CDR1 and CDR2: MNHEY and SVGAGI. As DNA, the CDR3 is TGTGCCAGCAGCAGTACCGGACAGGGAAACACCATATATTTT. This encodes CASSSTGQGNTIYF.

CDR3 residues: CASTWTDSNQPQHF. DNA of the CDR3: TGTGCCAGTACCTGGACAGATAGCAATCAGCCCCAGCATTTT. The chain couples TRBV19 to TRBJ1-5, with D possibly matching TRBD1 (6 bases). V was pared by 7 bases and J by 0 bases, with 10 bases between. Germline assignment: CDR1 LNHDA and CDR2 SQIVND (reference sequence). This CDR3 region has 14 residues.

For the CDR3, the DNA is TGTGCCAGCTCACCCGGGACCTTCAAGGTTTTGGCTTTCTTT. It is translated as CASSPGTFKVLAFF. This chain connects TRBV18 to TRBJ1-1, with D perhaps TRBD1 (5 bases). The CDR3 is made up of 14 amino acids. From germline, CDR1 is KGHSH and CDR2 LQKENI. V was shortened by 3 bases and J by 11 bases, with 19 bases between the two germline ends.

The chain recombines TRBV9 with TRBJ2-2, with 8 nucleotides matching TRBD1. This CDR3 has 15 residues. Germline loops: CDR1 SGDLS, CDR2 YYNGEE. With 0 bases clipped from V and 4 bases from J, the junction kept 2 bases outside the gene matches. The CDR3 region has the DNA TGTGCCAGCAGCGTAGAGGACAGGGTCACCGGGGAGCTGTTTTTT. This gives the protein CASSVEDRVTGELFF.

The CDR3 sequence: CASSLDNPQNTIYF. Written as DNA, the CDR3 is TGTGCCAGCAGCTTGGATAACCCCCAAAACACCATATATTTT. The V call is TRBV7-2, the J call TRBJ1-3; D is unclear. V was trimmed by 3 bases and J by 6 bases, leaving 12 bases between them. The germline CDR1 and CDR2 sequences are SGHTA and FQGNSA. The CDR3 consists of 14 residues.

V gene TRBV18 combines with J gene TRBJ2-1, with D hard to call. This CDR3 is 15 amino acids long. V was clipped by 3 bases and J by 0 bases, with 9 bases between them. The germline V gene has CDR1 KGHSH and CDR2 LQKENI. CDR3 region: CASSPVWSSYNEQFF. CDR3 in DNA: TGTGCCAGCTCACCGGTCTGGAGCTCCTACAATGAGCAGTTCTTC.

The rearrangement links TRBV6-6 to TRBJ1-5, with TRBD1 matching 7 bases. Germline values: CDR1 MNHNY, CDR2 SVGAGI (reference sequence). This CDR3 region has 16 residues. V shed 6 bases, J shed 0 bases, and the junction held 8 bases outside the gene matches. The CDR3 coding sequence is TGTGCCAGCAGCCCGGGACAGACTCCTAGCAATCAGCCCCAGCATTTT. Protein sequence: CASSPGQTPSNQPQHF.

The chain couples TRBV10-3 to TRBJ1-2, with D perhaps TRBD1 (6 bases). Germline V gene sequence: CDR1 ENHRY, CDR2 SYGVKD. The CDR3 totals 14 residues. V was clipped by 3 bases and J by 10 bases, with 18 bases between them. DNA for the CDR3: TGTGCCATCAGTGAATTAGGGACACCTCCCCTCTACACCTTC. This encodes CAISELGTPPLYTF.